Listed below are T cell receptor beta chains from one sample, sequenced in a study of response to subunit inactivated influenza vaccine. TCRdb independently ran MiXCR on the RT-PCR reads; one entry per CDR3 protein. The sample yields hundreds of thousands of distinct CDR3 sequences, around a sixth seen once. The sequences come from PBMCs from blood, collected more than 4 days after vaccination. Every receptor here comes from a man aged 45-60 years who received an inactivated influenza vaccine. The CDR3 runs from the conserved cysteine through the conserved F or W. D genes are given only for firm matches. The size field is filled for only some rows; it gives once, few, many or a size class.

j_call clone_size d_call v_call cdr3_nt cdr3_aa
TRBJ2-2 . . TRBV18 TGTGCCAGCTCACCACGGTCGACAGGCGTAACCGGGGAGCTGTTTTTT CASSPRSTGVTGELFF
TRBJ2-1 many TRBD2 TRBV9 TGTGCCAGCAGCGGATTTAGCGGGGGGTCCTACAATGAGCAGTTCTTC CASSGFSGGSYNEQFF
TRBJ2-5 . TRBD2 TRBV7-2 TGTGCCAGCAGCTTAGTCGGCGGGGGACCTCAAGAGACCCAGTACTTC CASSLVGGGPQETQYF
TRBJ2-7 . . TRBV12-3/TRBV12-4 TGTGCCAGCCGACAGAACTCCTACGAGCAGTACTTC CASRQNSYEQYF
TRBJ2-2 few TRBD1 TRBV20-1 TGCAGTGCTAGAGGGGGACAGAGCACCGGGGAGCTGTTTTTT CSARGGQSTGELFF
TRBJ2-5 few . TRBV6-5 TGTGCCAGCAGTTACGGGTCTGCAGAGACCCAGTACTTC CASSYGSAETQYF
TRBJ1-5 few TRBD1 TRBV12-3/TRBV12-4 TGTGCCAGCAGTTTCCGGGACAGCGGAGTAGGAGCCCAGCATTTT CASSFRDSGVGAQHF
TRBJ2-5 few . TRBV29-1 TGCAGCGTCGAGACAATAGGGGAGACCCAGTACTTC CSVETIGETQYF
TRBJ2-1 many TRBD2 TRBV10-3 TGTGCCACCTTAGCGGGAGGCAGCTCCTACAATGAGCAGTTCTTC CATLAGGSSYNEQFF
TRBJ2-4 few . TRBV20-1 TGCAGTGCTAGAGATCAGGGACTCTACACCAAAAACATTCAGTACTTC CSARDQGLYTKNIQYF
TRBJ1-4 many . TRBV15 TGTGCCACCAGCAGAGATCATAATGGATTCAGGCTGTTTTTT CATSRDHNGFRLFF
TRBJ2-1 . TRBD2 TRBV20-1 TGCAGTGCTAGAGATTCCAGCGGGAGGTCCTACAATGAGCAGTTCTTC CSARDSSGRSYNEQFF
TRBJ2-5 few . TRBV28 TGTGCCAGCAGTTTATTTCGGCTGAGTGGATGGGAGACCCAGTACTTC CASSLFRLSGWETQYF
TRBJ2-1 . . TRBV7-8 TGTGCCAGCAGCTTAGACGTTACGTACCATGAGCAGTTCTTC CASSLDVTYHEQFF
TRBJ1-5 many . TRBV12-3/TRBV12-4 TGTGGGAGGGGATTAGATATTCAGCCCCAGCATTTT CGRGLDIQPQHF
TRBJ2-7 . . TRBV20-1 TGCAGTGCTATCCCTTATCGCGTTAAGAACGAGCAGTACTTC CSAIPYRVKNEQYF
TRBJ2-7 . TRBD2 TRBV5-5 TGTGCCAGCAGCCCATTGGGGGGACTAGACATTCTCGAGCAGTACTTC CASSPLGGLDILEQYF
TRBJ2-5 few TRBD2 TRBV24-1 TGTGCCACCAGTGATTCGCTAGCGGAACCTGAAGAGACCCAGTACTTC CATSDSLAEPEETQYF
TRBJ1-1 many TRBD1 TRBV5-1 TGCGCCAGCAGCCTGCGGACAGGGGAGTGGAAGACTGAAGCTTTCTTT CASSLRTGEWKTEAFF
TRBJ1-1 . TRBD1 TRBV20-1 TGCAGTGTAAGGGGGCGGGACACTGAAGCTTTCTTT CSVRGRDTEAFF
TRBJ2-5 . TRBD1 TRBV12-3/TRBV12-4 TGTGCCAGCAGTTTAGGGGGGACAGAGTACTTC CASSLGGTEYF
TRBJ2-5 few TRBD1 TRBV11-2 TGTGCCAGCAGCGTGGACAGGGAAGAGACCCAGTACTTC CASSVDREETQYF
TRBJ2-3 many TRBD2 TRBV11-2 TGTGCCAGCAGGACACAAACTAGCGGAGGATTTAGCACAGATACGCAGTATTTT CASRTQTSGGFSTDTQYF
TRBJ2-3 few . TRBV29-1 TGCAGCGGCCTCCCCGGGTATGAGGGGTCAGATACGCAGTATTTT CSGLPGYEGSDTQYF
TRBJ2-7 . TRBD2 TRBV20-1 TGCAGTGCTAGAGGCTCGGCTAGCGGGACCTACGAGCAGTACTTC CSARGSASGTYEQYF
TRBJ2-4 few . TRBV20-1 TGCAGTGCTAGAGATCTGCGGCTAGCCAAAAACATTCAGTACTTC CSARDLRLAKNIQYF
TRBJ2-1 . TRBD2 TRBV13 TGTGCCAGCAGCTGGGGACTAGCAGCCCATCGGGAGCAGTTCTTC CASSWGLAAHREQFF
TRBJ2-1 . TRBD1 TRBV5-1 TGCGCCAGCAGCCGATCGACAGGGGGCGCCGGGGGCAATGAGCAGTTCTTC CASSRSTGGAGGNEQFF
TRBJ1-6 few . TRBV12-3/TRBV12-4 TGTGCCAGCAGGGGGTCGGAGGGTTCACCCCTCCACTTT CASRGSEGSPLHF
TRBJ2-3 . . TRBV7-6 TGTGCCAGCAGCTTAGTTACTAGCCACCGTACGCAGTATTTT CASSLVTSHRTQYF
TRBJ2-1 . TRBD2 TRBV7-2 TGTGCCAGCAGCACTAGCGGCCTAGCGGGGATGTACGGTTACAATGAGCAGTTCTTC CASSTSGLAGMYGYNEQFF
TRBJ2-3 . TRBD2 TRBV20-1 TGCAGTGCTAGGGTAGAACTAGCGGGAACCACAGATACGCAGTATTTT CSARVELAGTTDTQYF
TRBJ2-7 . . TRBV10-3 TGTGCCATCAGTGAGTCGGAGCCAGGGAACCACGAGCAGTACTTC CAISESEPGNHEQYF
TRBJ2-1 few . TRBV7-2 TGTGCCAGCAGCCTCCTCGGCGGGGTCTCCTACAATGAGCAGTTCTTC CASSLLGGVSYNEQFF
TRBJ2-3 few TRBD2 TRBV20-1 TGCAGTGCTAGTTTACTAGCGGGAGTCACAGATACGCAGTATTTT CSASLLAGVTDTQYF
TRBJ2-3 many . TRBV25-1 TGTGCCAGCAGTGAATCTTGGCTAGCGACCACAGATACGCAGTATTTT CASSESWLATTDTQYF
TRBJ1-5 . TRBD1 TRBV12-3/TRBV12-4 TGTGCCAGCAGTACTTACAGGGGCCTCAATCAGCCCCAGCATTTT CASSTYRGLNQPQHF
TRBJ1-4 few . TRBV10-3 TGTGCCATCAGTGAGGCCTGGGTTCGGGCTAATGAAAAACTGTTTTTT CAISEAWVRANEKLFF
TRBJ1-4 few TRBD1 TRBV4-1 TGCGCCAGCAGCCATGCCGACAGGGGGCTTCGGGAAAAACTGTTTTTT CASSHADRGLREKLFF
TRBJ1-1 . . TRBV3-1 TGTGCCAGCAGCCCCTCGGGAGGGATGAACACTGAAGCTTTCTTT CASSPSGGMNTEAFF
TRBJ1-2 many . TRBV20-1 TGCAGTGCTAGACGCCGAGGGACTCTCGGGGGCTACACCTTC CSARRRGTLGGYTF
TRBJ1-2 . TRBD1 TRBV5-1 TGCGCCAGCAGTCGTAAGGAGGGGGCTGTCTATGGCTACACCTTC CASSRKEGAVYGYTF
TRBJ1-3 . . TRBV6-1 TGTGCCAGCAGCTCCGGTATGGGGTCTGGAAACACCATATATTTT CASSSGMGSGNTIYF
TRBJ2-3 . . TRBV3-1 TGTGCCAGCAGCCAAAGGGGACCCACAGATACGCAGTATTTT CASSQRGPTDTQYF
TRBJ1-2 . . TRBV4-3 TGCGCCAGCAGCGAAGGGAGGTCCTCTAACTATGGCTACACCTTC CASSEGRSSNYGYTF
TRBJ2-5 . . TRBV27 TGTGCCAGCAGTTTATCAGGGTCAGTTTCAGAGACCCAGTACTTC CASSLSGSVSETQYF
TRBJ2-6 many . TRBV7-2 TGTGCCAGCAGCGGGGGTCCTGGGGCCAACGTCCTGACTTTC CASSGGPGANVLTF
TRBJ2-1 . TRBD2 TRBV9 TGTGCCAGCAGCGCCCCGACGGGACTAGCGGAAACCTACAATGAGCAGTTCTTC CASSAPTGLAETYNEQFF
TRBJ2-7 . TRBD2 TRBV20-1 TGCAGTGCTAGATACAGCAGCGGGAGTATTGCCTACGAGCAGTACTTC CSARYSSGSIAYEQYF
TRBJ2-2 . TRBD1 TRBV28 TGTGCCAGCAGTTCGGGACAGGTGGTGGCCGGGGAGCTGTTTTTT CASSSGQVVAGELFF
TRBJ2-3 few TRBD2 TRBV29-1 TGCAGCGTTGAAGATCCTAGCGGGAGGTGGAGCACAGATACGCAGTATTTT CSVEDPSGRWSTDTQYF
TRBJ2-1 . TRBD2 TRBV7-2 TGTGCCAGCAGCTTAGCGGCGGGGGGCCTGTTCTTC CASSLAAGGLFF
TRBJ2-1 many . TRBV7-8 TGTGCCAGCAGCCCTGATACACGCTCCTACAATGAGCAGTTCTTC CASSPDTRSYNEQFF
TRBJ2-1 . . TRBV20-1 TGCAGTAAAACCCGGGAGTCTGATGATGAGCAGTTCTTC CSKTRESDDEQFF